This T cell receptor (beta chain) was observed in a study of CD8+CD57+ T cells in acquired aplastic anemia. About the research overall: When averaged, DNA from sorted CD4+ and CD8+ cells came to approximately 3.2 ug. Healthy donor sequencing depth: some 10 million CD4+, roughly 11 million CD8+ reads.

Regarding this clonotype: No conserved phenylalanine or tryptophan is present at the end of the CDR3, so a read error is the likely explanation. Because the CDR3's place on the DNA is in doubt, the DNA is left out and the CDR3 is given as listed by TCRdb.

TCR beta VDJ and CDR3 were profiled, and genomic DNA was the template. TCRdb analysed the reads with MiXCR anew, one entry per CDR3 protein. Counted here are hundreds of thousands of distinct CDR3 sequences, roughly 64% occurring once; the ten biggest clones make up approximately 3.8%. The sequenced sample was sorted CD4+, CD8+, or CD8+CD57+ T cells (not recorded which) from PBMCs. The sequence was collected from a human donor in good health, serving as a control.

The CDR3: CATSKLTPGNNGPTI. V and J are TRBV15 and TRBJ1-2; the tabulated D call, TRBD1, remains unverified against the DNA. The CDR3 is made up of 15 amino acids, end residues included. Per the germline V gene, CDR1 is LNHNV and CDR2 is YYDKDF (reference sequence).